The clone carrying this T cell receptor beta chain turned up a few times. No antigen is known for it. PCR used 60 Vbeta primers and 13 Jbeta primers. TCRdb's table, derived via immunoSEQ multiplex PCR, lists solely in-frame clones and lacks some. The sample has tens of thousands of clones; just under 70% are singletons. V lost 9 bases to trimming and J lost 1 base, with 4 bases between them. The CDR3 length is 12 residues. Looked up from germline, CDR1 is MNHEY and CDR2 is SMNVEV (reference sequence). The sample originates from a study of cytomegalovirus exposure and HLA in healthy donors. Study-wide background: Findings of an earlier analysis included around 100 million unique TCR beta sequences from around 180 million T cells.

Study-level findings and limits: Researchers reported in a later analysis that a missense DCLRE1C variant was tied to TCR beta V- and J-gene trimming. Altogether, about 160 TCR beta chains were recorded as cytomegalovirus-associated. Among the CMV-associated chains, a few were confirmed in vitro as specific for CMV antigens.

This clonotype originated in a man aged 50 to 59 in good health and CMV-seronegative. The rearrangement uses TRBV27 and TRBJ2-6; D gene unclear. Sequencing was performed on PBMCs. The CDR3 reads CASSSGANVLTF. In DNA form, the CDR3 reads TGTGCCAGTTCATCTGGGGCCAACGTCCTGACTTTC.